This T cell receptor (beta chain) was identified in a study of beta chain features in type 1 diabetes. cDNA synthesis used the whole RNA isolate, giving expressed TCRB sequences. Deep immunoSEQ sequencing covered naive, central memory and regulatory T cell samples. The assay was immunoSEQ multiplex PCR, and TCRdb's table has in-frame clones only and misses some. The sample records 500,000 to 850,000 clones, around an eighth being singletons. Study results and caveats: Patients' naive, central memory and Treg TCRB repertoires seemed closer to one another than those of healthy donors. In all four CD4+ subsets, TCRB CDR3 length was significantly, moderately reduced in type 1 diabetes.

This CDR3 contains 14 residues. V was trimmed by 3 bases and J by 6 bases, leaving 12 bases between them. Looked up from germline, CDR1 is MNHEY and CDR2 is SMNVEV (reference sequence). Comment on this clone: Its specificity is not known.

Isolation of CD4+ naive, central memory, regulatory and stem cell-like memory cells was achieved by sorting via CD45RO/CCR7/CD25/CD127/CD95/CD27. The receptor's source is a man between 18 and 29 years old with type 1 diabetes. Sequenced material: naive CD4+ T cells from blood. The chain links TRBV27 to TRBJ1-5, with TRBD1 as a possible D gene (5 bases). The CDR3 loop reads CASSLVAGSQPQHF. The CDR3 coding sequence is TGTGCCAGCAGTTTGGTGGCAGGGAGTCAGCCCCAGCATTTT.